Listed here are 14 T cell receptor beta chains from one sample, sequenced in a study of molecular identifiers for immune sequencing clone quantification. MiXCR, applied by TCRdb to the PCR reads, yields one record per CDR3 protein. The sample lists some 320,000 distinct CDR3 sequences; roughly a quarter were seen once. Sequencing was carried out using naive CD8+ T cells from blood, with Jurkat cell RNA spiked in. Subset: FACS-sorted CD8+CD4-CCR7+CD45RA+ naive T cells. Receptors originate from a human donor in good health. Some libraries in this study had Jurkat cell RNA spiked in.

With respect to this clonotype: This may come from a read error, since a much larger clone is one base off. The rearrangement uses TRBV9 and TRBJ1-1; 9 bases are a match to TRBD1. Per the germline V gene, CDR1 is SGDLS and CDR2 is YYNGEE. CDR3 length: 14 amino acids. CDR3 in amino acids: CASSTGQGATGAFF. The CDR3 bases are TGTGCCAGCAGCACGGGACAGGGTGCCACTGGAGCTTTCTTT.

This chain joins TRBV7-9 and TRBJ1-5; 9 bases map to TRBD1. CDR1 SEHNR and CDR2 FQNEAQ come from the germline V gene (reference sequence). The ends lost 8 bases at V and 4 bases at J; junction bases unmatched: 0. The CDR3 consists of 12 residues. The CDR3 bases are TGTGCCAGCGACAGGGGGAATCAGCCCCAGCATTTT. As protein: CASDRGNQPQHF.

This chain uses TRBV19 with TRBJ2-3; the D is unclear. V lost 4 bases and J 11 bases, leaving 13 bases between the germline ends. The CDR3 is made up of 12 amino acids. Germline CDR1 is LNHDA and CDR2 is SQIVND (reference sequence). The DNA of the CDR3 is TGTGCCAGTAGTACCGACCCTCGGCAGCAGTATTTT. Protein: CASSTDPRQQYF.

In the case of this clonotype: A much larger clone differs by one base, so this may be a read error. The V call is TRBV28, the J call TRBJ2-7; D unresolved. The CDR3 runs to 14 residues. The V gene lost 7 bases and the J gene lost 2 bases, with 15 bases spanning the gap. Germline V gene sequence: CDR1 MDHEN, CDR2 SYDVKM. The CDR3 region is CASTTPGSPYEQYF. As DNA, the CDR3 is TGTGCCAGCACCACGCCCGGGTCCCCCTACGAGCAGTACTTC.

This clonotype was picked up many times. The chain employs TRBV28 and TRBJ2-7, with TRBD1 matching over 7 bases. Germline values: CDR1 MDHEN, CDR2 SYDVKM. This CDR3 spans 14 amino acids. V trimming: 6 bases; J trimming: 5 bases; junction bases outside the gene matches: 10. For the CDR3, the DNA is TGTGCCAGCAGCCGCCCCGGGACAGCCGACGAGCAGTACTTC. This translates into CASSRPGTADEQYF.

This chain uses TRBV28 with TRBJ2-7, with a possible D match to TRBD1 (6 bases). The CDR3 runs 13 residues. Germline V gives CDR1 MDHEN, CDR2 SYDVKM. V gave up 3 bases and J gave up 5 bases, with 11 bases separating them. In nucleotides, the CDR3 is TGTGCCAGCAGTTTCCACAGGGTTGACGAGCAGTACTTC. It encodes CASSFHRVDEQYF.

This clonotype was seen only a few times. One base away lies a much larger clone, so this may be a sequencing read error. The chain combines TRBV20-1 with TRBJ2-7; D call uncertain. Germline V gene sequence: CDR1 DFQATT, CDR2 SNEGSKA (reference sequence). This CDR3 contains 13 residues. V shed 3 bases and J shed 2 bases, with 11 bases lying between them. The CDR3 DNA sequence: TGCAGTGCTAGTGAGCCAAGTGCCTACGAGCAGTACTTC. This translates into CSASEPSAYEQYF.

The sample holds many counts of this clonotype. This chain uses TRBV4-1 with TRBJ1-5; TRBD1 is a possible D gene (5 bases). V was shortened by 3 bases and J by 1 base, with 13 bases between the two germline ends. CDR3 size: 16 residues. Germline assignment: CDR1 MGHRA and CDR2 YSYEKL. The CDR3: CASSQFYGDSNQPQHF. CDR3 sequence (DNA): TGCGCCAGCAGCCAGTTCTATGGGGACAGCAATCAGCCCCAGCATTTT.

The V and J genes are TRBV7-9 and TRBJ1-1; TRBD1 matches at 8 bases. The V and J ends lost 0 bases and 3 bases, in that order; junction bases with no gene match: 12. Germline V gene lookup returns CDR1 SEHNR and CDR2 FQNEAQ (reference sequence). The CDR3 length is 18 residues. CDR3 residues: CASSLALGQGGRYTEAFF. DNA of the CDR3: TGTGCCAGCAGCTTAGCCCTAGGACAGGGAGGTCGTTACACTGAAGCTTTCTTT.

This clonotype turned up a few times. The chain links TRBV12-3 or TRBV12-4 to TRBJ2-3, with TRBD1 identical over 9 bases. The CDR3 loop spans 15 amino acids. Trimming at V came to 3 bases and at J to 1 base, leaving 2 bases not matched to a gene. The CDR3 is CASSLRDRGTDTQYF. The CDR3 DNA sequence: TGTGCCAGCAGTTTGAGGGACAGGGGCACAGATACGCAGTATTTT.

A note on this clonotype: This clone may be a read error of a much larger clone one base away. The chain combines TRBV7-9 with TRBJ2-2; D is undetermined. The germline V gene encodes CDR1 SEHNR and CDR2 FQNEAQ (reference sequence). The CDR3 covers 13 residues. Between the trimmed V and J ends, which lost 2 bases and 4 bases, there was a span of 5 bases. The CDR3 DNA reads TGTGCCAGCAGCTTATCTACCACCGGGGAGCTGTTTTTT. It is translated as CASSLSTTGELFF.

The V call is TRBV27, the J call TRBJ2-3; 16 bases match TRBD2. The germline CDR1 and CDR2 sequences are MNHEY and SMNVEV (reference sequence). V was pared by 4 bases and J by 2 bases, with 18 bases of the junction left unmatched. This CDR3 is built from 22 residues. The CDR3 loop is CASSSQRPVPGLAGGITDTQYF. Here the CDR3 DNA reads TGTGCCAGCAGTTCACAAAGACCCGTCCCGGGACTAGCGGGAGGGATCACAGATACGCAGTATTTT.

The chain carries TRBV27 and TRBJ2-7; D possibly corresponds to TRBD1 (5 bases). V was pared by 6 bases and J by 4 bases, with 16 bases between. Germline V gene lookup returns CDR1 MNHEY and CDR2 SMNVEV (reference sequence). CDR3 size: 14 residues. CDR3 nucleotides: TGTGCCAGCAGCCCGATAGACAGCAAATACGAGCAGTACTTC. Protein sequence: CASSPIDSKYEQYF.

This clonotype was counted ten times or more. The chain uses TRBV7-2 and TRBJ2-7, with 8 nucleotides matching TRBD1. The CDR3 runs to 13 residues. CDR1 and CDR2 (germline): SGHTA, FQGNSA. J gave up 7 bases and V 5 bases, and 7 bases lay outside the gene matches. The CDR3 protein is CASSMTGDWEQYF. The CDR3 nucleotides read TGTGCCAGCAGCATGACAGGGGATTGGGAGCAGTACTTC.